This TCR beta chain was sequenced for a study of OX40 agonist ivuxolimab in advanced cancers. Turning to the study itself: The diagnoses of dose-escalation patients were hepatocellular carcinoma, melanoma, renal cell or head and neck cancer. Among those treated, three patients had partial responses, one with hepatocellular carcinoma and two with cutaneous melanoma. Notes on the study in general: Average numbers of expanded clones were greater in CD8+ T cells than in CD4+.

The germline gives CDR1 WSHSY, CDR2 SAAADI. V gave up 7 bases and J gave up 7 bases, with 11 bases separating them. The CDR3 is 12 amino acids. Points on this clone: The antigen is unknown.

TCRdb keeps only in-frame clones here, not all; method: immunoSEQ multiplex PCR. The sample carries about 44,000 clones, roughly nine tenths recorded once. This receptor was obtained from an adult with an advanced solid tumor such as melanoma, head and neck, liver or kidney cancer. The sequencing here drew on CD4+ or CD8+ T cells sorted from blood, taken in a trial of the OX40 agonist ivuxolimab. The rearrangement joins TRBV10-2 to TRBJ2-1, with D tentatively TRBD1 or TRBD2 (5 bases each). This chain's CDR3 is CASNEGTNEQFF. The DNA for the CDR3 is TGCGCCAGCAACGAGGGGACGAATGAGCAGTTCTTC.